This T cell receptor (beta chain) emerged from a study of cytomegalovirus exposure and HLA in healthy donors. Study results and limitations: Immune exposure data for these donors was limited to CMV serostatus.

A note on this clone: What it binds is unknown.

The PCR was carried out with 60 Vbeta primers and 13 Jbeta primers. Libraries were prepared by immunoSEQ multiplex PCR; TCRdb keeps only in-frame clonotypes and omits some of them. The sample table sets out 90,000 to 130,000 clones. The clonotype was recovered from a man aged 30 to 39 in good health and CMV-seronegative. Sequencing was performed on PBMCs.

The CDR3 reads CASSLVPGYEQYF. The DNA of the CDR3 is TGCGCCAGCAGCTTGGTTCCGGGCTACGAGCAGTACTTC. The V gene is TRBV5-1, the J gene TRBJ2-7; no firm D call. CDR1 SGHRS and CDR2 YFSETQ come from the germline V gene. There are 13 residues in the CDR3. V lost 0 bases and J lost 3, with 7 bases in between.